This paragraph reports one TCR beta chain. As yet, its antigen is unknown. Amplification used 60 Vbeta primers and 13 Jbeta primers. Method: immunoSEQ multiplex PCR; TCRdb's copy keeps in-frame clones and lacks some. Found here are just over 150,000 clones, roughly 80% of them singletons; the top ten hold about 1.4%. Germline values: CDR1 SGHVS, CDR2 FNYEAQ. Trimming shortened V by 5 bases and J by 2 bases, and 9 bases separated the two germline ends. The CDR3 is made up of 13 amino acids. This sample was included in a study of cytomegalovirus exposure and HLA in healthy donors. Findings and caveats of the study: It emerged from a later analysis that several of the most significant clusters appeared to be linked to common viral pathogens. The likely explanation for a cluster of highly shared sequence variants was sequencing artifact. There were some public TCRs occurring in many donors, but most TCR sequences were rare.

Sequenced material: PBMCs. V gene TRBV7-6 combines with J gene TRBJ1-2; maybe TRBD1 (6 bases). This sequence was found in a woman aged 25 to 39 in good health and CMV-seronegative. CDR3 in DNA: TGTGCCAGCAGCCCTGGACAGAACTATGGCTACACCTTC. Translated, it gives CASSPGQNYGYTF.